This T cell receptor beta chain was documented in a study of blood T cell repertoires in COVID-19. The wider study: There were acute and convalescent COVID-19 samples, and they came from the United States, Italy and Spain. From T cells, B-cell-depleted T cells, or PBMCs came the material, which was cDNA or gDNA.

J gave up 13 bases and V 5 bases, and 6 bases lay outside the gene matches. CDR1 and CDR2 (germline): SGHAT, FQNNGV. This CDR3 contains 14 residues. Authors' data handling: Counts of nucleated cells, estimated from reference gene primer amplification, were obtained. TCRdb's copy holds only in-frame clones and misses some; the assay was immunoSEQ multiplex PCR. The V and J calls and clone size come from that table; D and trimming were worked out from the DNA. The data hold fewer than 120,000 clones, with 87% observed a single time. The receptor comes from a human donor in a cohort sampled during active COVID-19. The sample was peripheral blood. The J gene is TRBJ1-6, the V gene TRBV11-2; 12 nucleotides match TRBD1. This chain's CDR3 is CASSPRDRGRPLHF. In DNA form, the CDR3 reads TGTGCCAGCAGCCCGCGGGACAGGGGGCGCCCCCTCCACTTT.